This T cell receptor beta chain originates from a study of breast tumors, draining lymph nodes, adjacent tissues. CDR1 is SGHTA, CDR2 FQGNSA, per germline. Trimming pared 5 bases from V and 11 bases from J, leaving 10 bases between. The CDR3 consists of 12 residues. This clonotype was recorded many times. TCRdb independently ran MiXCR on the multiplex PCR reads; one entry per CDR3 protein. The table has approximately 170,000 distinct CDR3 sequences, roughly a third seen once; the top ten hold about 3.9%. Axillary draining lymph nodes of breast cancer patients supplied the node samples. V is TRBV7-2 and J is TRBJ1-6; D gene uncertain. Sequenced input: axillary lymph node tissue. This sequence originates from a female donor with breast cancer. Some clones in this sample may be carry-over from other donors' samples. CDR3 bases: TGTGCCAGCAGCCGCGCGGGTACACCCCTCCACTTT. It yields the protein CASSRAGTPLHF.